These 4 T cell receptor beta chains were sequenced from one sample in a study of T-cell reconstitution after alpha-beta-depleted transplantation in children (dated by TCRdb to the mid-2010s). Library creation used PCR. Sequencing took place on an Illumina HiSeq 2500. TCR library preparation used molecular barcoding, with unique molecular identifiers applied to normalize quantification of the TCRbeta repertoire. Using fastp trimming at Q25 and MiXCR clonotype assembly, TCRdb reanalyzed the public sequencing data and kept in-frame beta chains. Each record represents a unique CDR3 protein, reported with the most common genes and DNA among its rows. The table for this sample lists roughly 400,000 distinct CDR3 sequences; 20% of them were counted only once. The ten largest clones represent about 3.8% of the sample. Source: PBMCs from the stem cell graft donor, taken from the stem cell graft. The receptors derive from a human donor who donated a stem cell graft to a child with acute myeloid leukemia.

This clonotype was seen more than once but under ten times. The chain joins TRBV6-1 to TRBJ2-3; possible D gene TRBD2, 5 bases. V lost 6 bases and J lost 6, with 22 bases in between. Germline loops: CDR1 MNHNS, CDR2 SASEGT. This CDR3 region has 16 residues. The CDR3 is CASSLSRAPATDTQYF. The DNA for the CDR3 is TGTGCCAGCAGCCTGTCGCGGGCGCCAGCCACGGATACGCAGTATTTT.

This sequence joins TRBV7-6 and TRBJ2-3; 15 bases are a match to TRBD2. The CDR3 has 16 residues. Germline CDR1 SGHVS, CDR2 FNYEAQ. The J segment lost 6 bases and the V segment lost 5 bases, leaving 6 bases of the junction unmatched. The CDR3 region has the DNA TGTGCCAGCAGCCCCCGGACTAGCGGGAGGGGGGATACGCAGTATTTT. Its translation is CASSPRTSGRGDTQYF.

By share, this clonotype counts as medium-sized. The rearrangement uses TRBV20-1 and TRBJ2-5, with TRBD2 matching over 7 bases. The germline V gene has CDR1 DFQATT and CDR2 SNEGSKA (reference sequence). V shed 1 base and J 5 bases; nucleotides not matched to a gene: 10. There are 15 residues in the CDR3. The CDR3 reads CSARGGLRDLETQYF. CDR3 DNA sequence: TGCAGTGCTAGAGGGGGACTACGGGATTTGGAGACCCAGTACTTC.

A few counts support this clonotype. The chain carries TRBV5-1 and TRBJ1-4; 7 bases agree with TRBD1. This CDR3 spans 11 amino acids. Germline values: CDR1 SGHRS, CDR2 YFSETQ. After removal of 7 bases from V and 10 bases from J, the junction contained 4 bases not matched to a gene. Here the CDR3 DNA reads TGCGCCAGCTCAACAGGGGCAAAACTGTTTTTT. It is translated as CASSTGAKLFF.